Below are 26 T cell receptor beta chains sequenced from a single sample in a study of blood T cell repertoires in COVID-19. The method was immunoSEQ multiplex PCR; TCRdb's version includes in-frame clones alone and lacks a portion of them. The sample contains hundreds of thousands of clones, around 88% of which appear only once. The sequenced material came from peripheral blood. These receptors were collected from a woman in her 70s with COVID-19, enrolled during active disease.

The chain recombines TRBV5-6 with TRBJ1-2, with TRBD1 identical over 8 bases. The CDR3 contains 14 residues. Looked up from germline, CDR1 is SGHDT and CDR2 is YYEEEE. J lost 7 bases, V lost 4 bases, and 9 bases had no gene match. CDR3 nucleotide sequence: TGTGCCAGCAGCATAGACAGGGGCGCTGGTGGCTACACCTTC. Encoded protein: CASSIDRGAGGYTF.

This chain links TRBV13 with TRBJ1-2; D gene uncertain. The CDR3 is made up of 13 amino acids. The V end was cut by 5 bases, the J end by 8 bases, with 15 bases between. The germline V gene encodes CDR1 PRHDT and CDR2 FYEKMQ (reference sequence). CDR3 DNA sequence: TGTGCCAGCAGCCCCGGGTCTTATGGAGGCTACACCTTC. This sequence encodes CASSPGSYGGYTF.

The V gene is TRBV5-1, the J gene TRBJ2-7, with 11 bases lining up with TRBD2. The length of the CDR3 is 14 residues. CDR1 SGHRS and CDR2 YFSETQ come from the germline V gene. With V trimmed by 5 bases and J by 2 bases, 3 bases remained unmatched. The CDR3 bases are TGCGCCAGCAGGTTAGCGGGGGGGCCCTACGAGCAGTACTTC. This gives the protein CASRLAGGPYEQYF.

This sequence joins TRBV5-1 and TRBJ2-5; 8 bases fit TRBD2. This CDR3 has 14 residues. Germline CDR1 and CDR2: SGHRS and YFSETQ. V was pared by 2 bases and J by 3 bases, with 3 bases of the junction left unmatched. The CDR3 coding sequence is TGCGCCAGCAGCTTAGCGGGGGCAAAAGAGACCCAGTACTTC. This translates into CASSLAGAKETQYF.

The chain couples TRBV5-1 to TRBJ2-7; possible D gene TRBD1, 6 bases. Trimming left V 0 bases short and J 2 bases short, with 12 bases between. Looked up from germline, CDR1 is SGHRS and CDR2 is YFSETQ. The CDR3 length is 15 residues. The CDR3 region is CASSLGQGPAYEQYF. The CDR3, as DNA: TGCGCCAGCAGCTTGGGTCAGGGGCCAGCCTACGAGCAGTACTTC.

The chain has TRBV19 and TRBJ1-5; D is ambiguous. V was trimmed by 7 bases and J by 6 bases, leaving 19 bases between them. The CDR3 is made up of 15 amino acids. Germline V lookup: CDR1 LNHDA, CDR2 SQIVND (reference sequence). CDR3 region: CASTQEGRVSQPQHF. In DNA form, the CDR3 reads TGTGCCAGTACTCAAGAAGGGAGGGTTAGTCAGCCCCAGCATTTT.

The chain carries TRBV2 and TRBJ1-2, with 9 bases lining up with TRBD1. Per germline, CDR1 SNHLY and CDR2 FYNNEI. J gave up 10 bases and V 5 bases, and 14 bases lay outside the gene matches. The CDR3 has 15 amino acids. CDR3 in amino acids: CASSPQQGAQGYYTF. CDR3 bases: TGTGCCAGCAGTCCCCAACAGGGGGCGCAGGGGTACTACACCTTC. The full variable domain, in which reference TRBV2 and TRBJ1-2 provide the parts outside the CDR3, is EPEVTQTPSHQVTQMGQEVILRCVPISNHLYFYWYRQILGQKVEFLVSFYNNEISEKSEIFDDQFSVERPDGSNFTLKIRSTKLEDSAMYFCASSPQQGAQGYYTFGSGTRLTVV.

Only one count was recorded for this clone. V usage is TRBV24-1 and J usage is TRBJ2-3; D may be TRBD2 (5 bases). Trimming took 9 bases from V and 1 from J, leaving 13 bases between them. CDR1 is KGHDR and CDR2 is SFDVKD in the germline V gene. The CDR3 loop spans 14 amino acids. The CDR3 bases are TGTGCCACCGAGGGTACCCGGGGCACAGATACGCAGTATTTT. Translated, it gives CATEGTRGTDTQYF.

Regarding this clone: The sample contains more than one DNA sequence encoding this CDR3. The rearrangement joins TRBV27 to TRBJ1-2; D is ambiguous. V lost 3 bases, J lost 2 bases, and 7 bases lay in between. CDR1 and CDR2 (germline): MNHEY, SMNVEV (reference sequence). The CDR3 has 13 amino acids. The CDR3 coding sequence is TGTGCCAGCAGTTTTGGGCAGAACTATGGCTACACCTTC. It codes for CASSFGQNYGYTF.

The V gene is TRBV5-1, the J gene TRBJ2-1; the D gene is possibly TRBD1 (7 bases). V was clipped by 3 bases and J by 8 bases, with 21 bases between them. Germline V gene sequence: CDR1 SGHRS, CDR2 YFSETQ. This CDR3 has 16 amino acids. CDR3 sequence reads: CASSSQSRGGGDEQFF. Here the CDR3 DNA reads TGCGCCAGCAGCTCGCAAAGCAGAGGAGGGGGCGATGAGCAGTTCTTC.

The chain couples TRBV4-2 to TRBJ1-3; 9 bases map to TRBD1. The CDR3 consists of 18 residues. Germline V gene data show CDR1 as LGHNA and CDR2 as YNFKEQ. V shed 4 bases and J 4 bases; nucleotides not matched to a gene: 14. CDR3 residues: CASSLLGSGQGTGNTIYF. CDR3 DNA: TGTGCCAGCAGCCTCCTAGGATCGGGACAGGGAACCGGAAACACCATATATTTT.

The chain's CDR3 is CASSVGRQGARQETQYF. CDR3 nucleotide sequence: TGTGCCAGCAGCGTAGGTCGGCAGGGGGCTAGGCAAGAGACCCAGTACTTC. V gene TRBV9 combines with J gene TRBJ2-5; 8 bases are a match to TRBD1. CDR1 is SGDLS and CDR2 is YYNGEE in the germline V gene. The CDR3 runs 17 residues. With V trimmed by 0 bases and J by 2 bases, 9 bases remained unmatched.

The table lists this clone with a few counts. The V and J genes are TRBV2 and TRBJ2-2; D is perhaps TRBD1 (6 bases). V lost 6 bases to trimming and J lost 3 bases, with 11 bases between them. This CDR3 is 14 amino acids long. Germline V gives CDR1 SNHLY, CDR2 FYNNEI. In DNA, the CDR3 is TGTGCCAGCAGCGGCAGGACAGACACCGGGGAGCTGTTTTTT. Amino acids: CASSGRTDTGELFF. The variable domain in full, with the rest retrieved from reference TRBV2 and TRBJ2-2, is EPEVTQTPSHQVTQMGQEVILRCVPISNHLYFYWYRQILGQKVEFLVSFYNNEISEKSEIFDDQFSVERPDGSNFTLKIRSTKLEDSAMYFCASSGRTDTGELFFGEGSRLTVL.

V is TRBV5-4 and J is TRBJ2-2; D ambiguous. Germline V gene sequence: CDR1 SGHNT, CDR2 YYREEE (reference sequence). Trimming took 4 bases from V and 2 from J, leaving 9 bases between them. The CDR3 has 14 amino acids. CDR3 sequence: CASSPDTNTGELFF. In DNA, the CDR3 is TGTGCCAGCAGCCCAGACACTAACACCGGGGAGCTGTTTTTT.

About this clone itself: Other nucleotide sequences from this sample produce the same CDR3. The J gene is TRBJ1-1, the V gene TRBV9, with D perhaps matching TRBD1 (5 bases). The germline V gene encodes CDR1 SGDLS and CDR2 YYNGEE. The length of the CDR3 is 13 residues. Deletions cut 0 bases from V and 4 bases from J, with 7 bases between. CDR3 bases: TGTGCCAGCAGCGTAGGGAGGGGCACTGAAGCTTTCTTT. Protein product: CASSVGRGTEAFF.

This rearrangement joins TRBV5-4 to TRBJ2-7, with a tentative D call TRBD2 (6 bases). Trimming left V 0 bases short and J 6 bases short, with 13 bases between. CDR1 is SGHNT, CDR2 YYREEE, per germline (reference sequence). The CDR3 spans 14 residues. CDR3 sequence: CASSLGGEYSEQYF. The CDR3 coding sequence is TGTGCCAGCAGCTTGGGGGGGGAATATAGCGAGCAGTACTTC.

This clone has a handful of counts. The gene calls are TRBV19 and TRBJ1-2; D not resolved. Germline CDR1 reads LNHDA; CDR2 reads SQIVND (reference sequence). The length of the CDR3 is 16 residues. V lost 3 bases, J lost 0 bases, and 14 bases lay in between. The chain's CDR3 is CASSIVMATSNYGYTF. The CDR3 nucleotides are TGTGCCAGTAGTATTGTTATGGCCACCTCTAACTATGGCTACACCTTC. Full variable domain (missing parts from reference TRBV19 and TRBJ1-2): DGGITQSPKYLFRKEGQNVTLSCEQNLNHDAMYWYRQDPGQGLRLIYYSQIVNDFQKGDIAEGYSVSREKKESFPLTVTSAQKNPTAFYLCASSIVMATSNYGYTFGSGTRLTVV.

The V gene is TRBV7-3, the J gene TRBJ2-3; 7 nucleotides agree with TRBD2. V trimming: 5 bases; J trimming: 2 bases; junction bases outside the gene matches: 7. CDR3 length: 15 residues. From germline, CDR1 is SGHTA and CDR2 FQGTGA. In DNA form, the CDR3 reads TGTGCCAGCAGCGCAGCGGGGCGTCCCACAGATACGCAGTATTTT. Its protein product is CASSAAGRPTDTQYF.

This clone was counted many times. The rearrangement uses TRBV9 and TRBJ2-3, with D possibly matching TRBD1 (6 bases). Germline V lookup: CDR1 SGDLS, CDR2 YYNGEE. The V and J ends lost 4 bases and 0 bases respectively, with 15 bases between them. The CDR3 sequence is 16 residues long. The CDR3: CASSLKQGSSTDTQYF. In nucleotides, the CDR3 is TGTGCCAGCAGCTTAAAACAGGGTTCTAGCACAGATACGCAGTATTTT.

The rearrangement joins TRBV2 to TRBJ1-1, with D possibly matching TRBD1 (6 bases). Germline values: CDR1 SNHLY, CDR2 FYNNEI. V dropped 4 bases and J dropped 3 bases, with 9 bases sitting between them. The CDR3 contains 13 residues. The CDR3 coding sequence is TGTGCCAGCAGTGCGACAGGCCACACTGAAGCTTTCTTT. Protein product: CASSATGHTEAFF.

The chain couples TRBV5-1 to TRBJ1-1; TRBD1 matches at 8 bases. This CDR3 is built from 16 residues. The V gene end was trimmed by 5 bases and the J gene end by 3 bases; junction bases not matched to a gene: 12. Germline V gene data show CDR1 as SGHRS and CDR2 as YFSETQ. In DNA, the CDR3 is TGCGCCAGCAGTTCCGACCCGGGACAGGCTTACACTGAAGCTTTCTTT. It codes for CASSSDPGQAYTEAFF.

The chain recombines TRBV4-2 with TRBJ1-6; 7 positions agree with TRBD1. The CDR3 is 15 residues long. Germline CDR1 is LGHNA and CDR2 is YNFKEQ. V shed 7 bases and J 4 bases; nucleotides not matched to a gene: 7. In DNA, the CDR3 is TGTGCCAGCACCCCTGGGACAGCTTATAATTCACCCCTCCACTTT. Translation gives CASTPGTAYNSPLHF.

This clone was recorded once. J is TRBJ1-2 and V is TRBV18; maybe TRBD1 (6 bases). This CDR3 comprises 15 residues. Germline CDR1 is KGHSH and CDR2 is LQKENI. Deletions cut 0 bases from V and 6 bases from J, with 14 bases between. DNA of the CDR3: TGTGCCAGCTCACCACCCCGAACAGGGTCGGATGGCTACACCTTC. Its protein product is CASSPPRTGSDGYTF.

This chain joins TRBV5-6 and TRBJ2-7; 9 positions match TRBD2. Germline V gene lookup returns CDR1 SGHDT and CDR2 YYEEEE. V lost 4 bases, J lost 5 bases, and 4 bases stayed unmatched. The CDR3 is 13 amino acids. CDR3 in DNA: TGTGCCAGCAGCCCCGGGACTAGCCACGAGCAGTACTTC. This encodes CASSPGTSHEQYF.

The V gene is TRBV7-8, the J gene TRBJ1-2; no clear D. Between the trimmed V and J ends, which lost 4 bases and 0 bases, there was a span of 9 bases. The CDR3 consists of 14 residues. Germline V gene sequence: CDR1 SGHVS, CDR2 FQNEAQ. Here the CDR3 reads CASSWGATNYGYTF. The CDR3, as DNA: TGTGCCAGCAGCTGGGGAGCCACTAACTATGGCTACACCTTC.

The chain employs TRBV28 and TRBJ2-1, with a possible D match to TRBD1 (5 bases). The CDR3 extends over 11 amino acids. The V end was cut by 4 bases, the J end by 11 bases, with 9 bases between. Germline V gene lookup returns CDR1 MDHEN and CDR2 SYDVKM. This chain's CDR3 is CASSSDRQQFF. CDR3 nucleotide sequence: TGTGCCAGCAGTTCAGACAGACAGCAGTTCTTC.